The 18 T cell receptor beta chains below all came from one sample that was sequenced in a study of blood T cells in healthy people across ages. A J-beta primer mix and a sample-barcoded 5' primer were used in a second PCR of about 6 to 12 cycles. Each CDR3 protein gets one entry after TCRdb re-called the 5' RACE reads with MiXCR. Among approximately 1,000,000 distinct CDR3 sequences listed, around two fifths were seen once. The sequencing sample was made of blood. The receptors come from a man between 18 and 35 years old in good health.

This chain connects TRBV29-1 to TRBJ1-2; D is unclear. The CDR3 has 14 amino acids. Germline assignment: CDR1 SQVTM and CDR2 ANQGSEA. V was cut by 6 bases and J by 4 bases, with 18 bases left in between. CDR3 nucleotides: TGCAGCGTCTCCGGGAGGCAGGCGGCCTATGGCTACACCTTC. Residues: CSVSGRQAAYGYTF.

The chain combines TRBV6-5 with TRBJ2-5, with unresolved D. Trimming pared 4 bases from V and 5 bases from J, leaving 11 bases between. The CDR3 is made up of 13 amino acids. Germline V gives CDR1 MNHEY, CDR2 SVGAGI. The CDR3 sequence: CASSSRDGETQYF. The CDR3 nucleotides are TGTGCCAGCAGTTCTAGAGATGGGGAGACCCAGTACTTC.

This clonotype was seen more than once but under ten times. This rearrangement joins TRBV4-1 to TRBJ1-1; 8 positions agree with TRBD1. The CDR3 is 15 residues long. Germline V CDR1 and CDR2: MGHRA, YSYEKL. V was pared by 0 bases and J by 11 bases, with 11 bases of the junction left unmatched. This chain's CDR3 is CASSQDGTGSLSAFF. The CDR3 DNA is TGCGCCAGCAGCCAAGACGGGACAGGCTCCCTAAGTGCTTTCTTT.

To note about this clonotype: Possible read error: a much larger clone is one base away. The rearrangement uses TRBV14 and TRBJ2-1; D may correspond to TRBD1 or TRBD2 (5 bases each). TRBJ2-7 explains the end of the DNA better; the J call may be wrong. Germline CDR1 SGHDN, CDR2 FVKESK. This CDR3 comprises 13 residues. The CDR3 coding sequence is TGTGCCAGCAGCCCCGGGACCCACAATGAGCAGTACTTC. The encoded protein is CASSPGTHNEQYF.

DNA of the CDR3: TGTGCCAGCACCATAGGGGCCAAAGATACGCAGTATTTT. It translates to CASTIGAKDTQYF. The chain is built from TRBV6-6 and TRBJ2-3, with a possible D match to TRBD1 (5 bases). This CDR3 is 13 amino acids long. Germline V CDR1 and CDR2: MNHNY, SVGAGI (reference sequence). Deletions cut 7 bases from V and 5 bases from J, with 13 bases between.

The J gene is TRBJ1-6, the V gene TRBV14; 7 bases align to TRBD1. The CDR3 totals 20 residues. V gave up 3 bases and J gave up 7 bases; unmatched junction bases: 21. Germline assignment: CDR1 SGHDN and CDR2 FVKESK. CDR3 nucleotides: TGTGCCAGCAGCCACGGGACAGATCACACCTACCCACGCAACAATTCACCCCTCCACTTT. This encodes CASSHGTDHTYPRNNSPLHF.

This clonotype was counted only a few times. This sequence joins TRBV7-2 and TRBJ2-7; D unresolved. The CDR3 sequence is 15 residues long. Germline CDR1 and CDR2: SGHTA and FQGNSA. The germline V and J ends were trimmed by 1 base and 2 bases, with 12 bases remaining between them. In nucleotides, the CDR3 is TGTGCCAGCAGCTTAGTTGGGCCGATTACCTACGAGCAGTACTTC. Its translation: CASSLVGPITYEQYF.

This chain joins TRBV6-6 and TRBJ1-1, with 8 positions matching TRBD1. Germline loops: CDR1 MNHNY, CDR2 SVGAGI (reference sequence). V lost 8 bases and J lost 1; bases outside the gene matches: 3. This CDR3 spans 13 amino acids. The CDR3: CASQGAANTEAFF. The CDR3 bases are TGTGCCAGCCAGGGGGCTGCGAACACTGAAGCTTTCTTT.

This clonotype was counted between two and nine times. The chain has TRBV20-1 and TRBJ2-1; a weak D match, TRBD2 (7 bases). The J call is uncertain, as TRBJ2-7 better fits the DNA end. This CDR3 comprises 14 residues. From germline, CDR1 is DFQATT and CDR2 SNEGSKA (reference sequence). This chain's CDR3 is CSAQRGGLDNEQYF. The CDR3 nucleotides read TGCAGTGCCCAAAGGGGGGGGCTAGACAATGAGCAGTACTTC.

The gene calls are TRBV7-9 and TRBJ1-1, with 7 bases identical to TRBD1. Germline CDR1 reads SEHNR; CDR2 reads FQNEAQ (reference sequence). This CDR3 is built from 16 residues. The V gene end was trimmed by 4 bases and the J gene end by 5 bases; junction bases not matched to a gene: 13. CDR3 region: CASSSSVTGDWTEAFF. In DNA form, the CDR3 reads TGTGCCAGCAGCTCCTCAGTCACAGGGGATTGGACTGAAGCTTTCTTT.

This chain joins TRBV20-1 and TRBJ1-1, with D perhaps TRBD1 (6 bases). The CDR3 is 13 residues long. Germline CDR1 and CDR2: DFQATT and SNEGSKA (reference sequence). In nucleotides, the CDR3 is TGCAGGCTGGACAGAGTTTTATCCACTGAAGCTTTCTTT. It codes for CRLDRVLSTEAFF.

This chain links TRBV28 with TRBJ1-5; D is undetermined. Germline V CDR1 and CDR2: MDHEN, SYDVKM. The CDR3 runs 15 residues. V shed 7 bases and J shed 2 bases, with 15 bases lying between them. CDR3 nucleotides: TGTGCCAGCACTATGTGGAAAGGAGGCAATCAGCCCCAGCATTTT. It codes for CASTMWKGGNQPQHF.

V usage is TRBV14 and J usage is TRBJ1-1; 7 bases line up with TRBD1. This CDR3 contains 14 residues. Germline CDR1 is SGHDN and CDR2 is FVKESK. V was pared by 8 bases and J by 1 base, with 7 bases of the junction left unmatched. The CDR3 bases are TGTGCCAGCGCCCTCCGGGACAGGAACACTGAAGCTTTCTTT. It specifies CASALRDRNTEAFF.

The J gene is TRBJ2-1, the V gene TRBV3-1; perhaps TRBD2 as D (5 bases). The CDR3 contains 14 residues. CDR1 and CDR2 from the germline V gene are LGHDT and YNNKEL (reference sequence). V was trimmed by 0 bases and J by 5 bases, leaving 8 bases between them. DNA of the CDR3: TGTGCCAGCAGCCAAGATAACGGGGACAATGAGCAGTTCTTC. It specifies CASSQDNGDNEQFF.

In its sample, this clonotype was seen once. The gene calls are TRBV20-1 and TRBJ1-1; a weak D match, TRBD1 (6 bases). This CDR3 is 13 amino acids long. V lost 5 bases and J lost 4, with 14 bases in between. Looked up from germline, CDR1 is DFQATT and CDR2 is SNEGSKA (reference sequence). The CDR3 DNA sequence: TGCAGTGCTTACCAACAGGGACCCACTGAAGCTTTCTTT. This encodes CSAYQQGPTEAFF.

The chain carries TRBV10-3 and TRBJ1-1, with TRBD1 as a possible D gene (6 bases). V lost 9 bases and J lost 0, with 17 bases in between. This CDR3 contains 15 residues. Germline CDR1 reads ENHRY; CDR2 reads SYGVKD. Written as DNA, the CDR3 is TGTGCCATGAGCGAGGGGGGGTCGATGAACACTGAAGCTTTCTTT. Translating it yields CAMSEGGSMNTEAFF.

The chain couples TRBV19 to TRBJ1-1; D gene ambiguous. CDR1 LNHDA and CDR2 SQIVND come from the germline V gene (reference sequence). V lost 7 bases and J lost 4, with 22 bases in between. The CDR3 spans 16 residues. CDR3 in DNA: TGTGCCAGTACCCCCGGGTTAAACTACGGGAGCACTGAAGCTTTCTTT. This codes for CASTPGLNYGSTEAFF.

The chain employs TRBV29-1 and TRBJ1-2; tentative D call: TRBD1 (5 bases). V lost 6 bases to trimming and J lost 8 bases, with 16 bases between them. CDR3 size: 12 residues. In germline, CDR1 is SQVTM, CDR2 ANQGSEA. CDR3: CSVDSGGIGYTF. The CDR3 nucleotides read TGCAGCGTCGACTCTGGGGGGATCGGCTACACCTTC.